This T cell receptor beta chain was observed in a study of T cells in localized non-small cell lung cancer. Whole-study findings and limits: Median detection of top 100 tumor clones in adjacent lung was around 57 clones.

By frequency in the sample, this clone is medium-sized (0.01 to 0.1%). The antigen is not known. The table came from immunoSEQ multiplex PCR; TCRdb's copy has only in-frame clones and leaves some out. The table has about 3,400 clones, just under 30% seen once. The CDR3 loop spans 16 amino acids. CDR1 is SGHNT and CDR2 is YENEEA in the germline V gene. Deletions cut 4 bases from V and 6 bases from J, with 21 bases between. This chain links TRBV11-3 with TRBJ1-1; a weak D match, TRBD1 (6 bases). The clonotype comes from a female donor at least 60 years old with stage I lung adenocarcinoma. This specimen consisted of lung tumor tissue, obtained before any cancer treatment. The CDR3: CASSYGQSLDTSEAFF. The CDR3 DNA reads TGTGCCAGCAGCTATGGACAGAGCCTTGATACTTCTGAAGCTTTCTTT.